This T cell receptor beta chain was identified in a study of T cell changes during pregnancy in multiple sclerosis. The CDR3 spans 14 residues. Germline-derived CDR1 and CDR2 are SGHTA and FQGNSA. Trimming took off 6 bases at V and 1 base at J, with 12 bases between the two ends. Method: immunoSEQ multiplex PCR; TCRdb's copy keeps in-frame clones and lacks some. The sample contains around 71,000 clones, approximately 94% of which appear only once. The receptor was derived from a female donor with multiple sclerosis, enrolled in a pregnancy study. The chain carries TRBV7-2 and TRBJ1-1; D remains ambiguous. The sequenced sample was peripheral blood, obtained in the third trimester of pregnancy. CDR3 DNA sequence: TGTGCCAGCAGTAAGACGACACAGAACACTGAAGCTTTCTTT. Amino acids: CASSKTTQNTEAFF.